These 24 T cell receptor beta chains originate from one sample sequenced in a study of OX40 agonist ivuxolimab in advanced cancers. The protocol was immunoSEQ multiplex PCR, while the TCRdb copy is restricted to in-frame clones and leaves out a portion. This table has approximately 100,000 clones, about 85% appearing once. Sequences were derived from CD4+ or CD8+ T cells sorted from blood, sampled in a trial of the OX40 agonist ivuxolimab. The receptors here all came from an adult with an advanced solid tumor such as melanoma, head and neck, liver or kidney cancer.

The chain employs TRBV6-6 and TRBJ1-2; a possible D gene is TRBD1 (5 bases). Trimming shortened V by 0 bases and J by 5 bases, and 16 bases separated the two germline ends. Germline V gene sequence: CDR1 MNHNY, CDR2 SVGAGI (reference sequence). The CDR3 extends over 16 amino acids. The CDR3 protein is CASSYSDKRHSYGYTF. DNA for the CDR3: TGTGCCAGCAGTTACTCGGACAAACGACATAGTTATGGCTACACCTTC.

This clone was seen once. The CDR3 loop is CASSLARGSAGETQYF. CDR3 DNA sequence: TGTGCCAGCAGCTTAGCGCGAGGGAGTGCGGGTGAGACCCAGTACTTC. The gene calls are TRBV7-9 and TRBJ2-5, with a possible D match to TRBD2 (5 bases). With 0 bases removed from V and 5 bases from J, the gap between germline ends came to 16 bases. CDR3 length: 16 residues. Germline V gene data show CDR1 as SEHNR and CDR2 as FQNEAQ (reference sequence).

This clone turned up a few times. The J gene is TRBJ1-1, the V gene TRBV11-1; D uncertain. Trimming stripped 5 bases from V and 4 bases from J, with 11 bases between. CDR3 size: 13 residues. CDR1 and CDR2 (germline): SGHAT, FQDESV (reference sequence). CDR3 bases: TGTGCCAGCAGCCTACAGAGGACCACTGAAGCTTTCTTT. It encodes CASSLQRTTEAFF. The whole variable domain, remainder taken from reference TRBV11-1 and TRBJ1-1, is EAEVAQSPRYKITEKSQAVAFWCDPISGHATLYWYRQILGQGPELLVQFQDESVVDDSQLPKDRFSAERLKGVDSTLKIQPAELGDSAMYLCASSLQRTTEAFFGQGTRLTVV.

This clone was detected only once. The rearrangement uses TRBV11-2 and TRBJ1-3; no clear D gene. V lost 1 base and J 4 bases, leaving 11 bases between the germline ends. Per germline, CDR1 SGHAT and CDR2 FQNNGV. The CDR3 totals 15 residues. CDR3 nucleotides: TGTGCCAGCAGCTTAGGACCAAACTGGGGAAACACCATATATTTT. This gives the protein CASSLGPNWGNTIYF.

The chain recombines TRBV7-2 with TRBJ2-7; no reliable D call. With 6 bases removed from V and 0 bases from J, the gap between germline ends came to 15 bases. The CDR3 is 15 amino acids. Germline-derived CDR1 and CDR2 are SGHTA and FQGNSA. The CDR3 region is CASSFEFASSYEQYF. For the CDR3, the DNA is TGTGCCAGCAGTTTCGAATTCGCTAGCTCCTACGAGCAGTACTTC.

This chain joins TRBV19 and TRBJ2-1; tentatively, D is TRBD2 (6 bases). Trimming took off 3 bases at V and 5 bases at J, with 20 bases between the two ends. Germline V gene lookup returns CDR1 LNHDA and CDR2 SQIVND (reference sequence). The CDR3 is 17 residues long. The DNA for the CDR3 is TGTGCCAGTAGTATTGTGTTCGCACTAGCAAACGACAATGAGCAGTTCTTC. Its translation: CASSIVFALANDNEQFF.

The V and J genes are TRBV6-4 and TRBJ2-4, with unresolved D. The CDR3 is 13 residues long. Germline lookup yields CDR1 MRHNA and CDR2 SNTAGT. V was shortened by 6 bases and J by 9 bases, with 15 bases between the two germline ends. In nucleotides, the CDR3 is TGTGCCAGCAGCCCCAGCACCGGTGGCATTCAGTACTTC. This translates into CASSPSTGGIQYF.

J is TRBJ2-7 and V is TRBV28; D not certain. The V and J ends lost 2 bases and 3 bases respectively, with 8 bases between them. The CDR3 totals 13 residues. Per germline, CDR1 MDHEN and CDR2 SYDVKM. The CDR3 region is CASSLPHLYEQYF. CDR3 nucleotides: TGTGCCAGCAGTTTACCCCACCTCTACGAGCAGTACTTC.

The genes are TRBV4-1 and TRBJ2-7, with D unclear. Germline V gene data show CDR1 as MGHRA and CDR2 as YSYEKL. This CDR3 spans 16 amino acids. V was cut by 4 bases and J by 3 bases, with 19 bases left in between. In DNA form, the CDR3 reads TGCGCCAGCAGCCCCCTTCCCACTATAAACAACTACGAGCAGTACTTC. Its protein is CASSPLPTINNYEQYF.

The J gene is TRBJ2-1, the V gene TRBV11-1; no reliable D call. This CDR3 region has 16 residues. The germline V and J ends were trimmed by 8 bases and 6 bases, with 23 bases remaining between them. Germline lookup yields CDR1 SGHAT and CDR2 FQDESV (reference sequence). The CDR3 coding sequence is TGTGCCAGCTCCACCCTCAAGCCCCGCCGGTTCAATGAGCAGTTCTTC. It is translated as CASSTLKPRRFNEQFF.

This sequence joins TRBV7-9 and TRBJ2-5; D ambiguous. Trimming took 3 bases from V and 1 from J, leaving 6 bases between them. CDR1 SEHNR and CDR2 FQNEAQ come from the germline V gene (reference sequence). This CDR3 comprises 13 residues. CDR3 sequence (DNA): TGTGCCAGCAGCTTGAACAGCCAAGAGACCCAGTACTTC. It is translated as CASSLNSQETQYF.

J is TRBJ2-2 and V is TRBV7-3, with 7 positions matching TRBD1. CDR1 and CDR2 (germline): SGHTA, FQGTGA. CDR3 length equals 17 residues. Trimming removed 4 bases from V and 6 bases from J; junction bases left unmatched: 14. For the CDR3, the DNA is TGTGCCAGCAGCTCCAGGATCACTAGGGGGCTTCCCGGGGAGCTGTTTTTT. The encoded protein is CASSSRITRGLPGELFF.

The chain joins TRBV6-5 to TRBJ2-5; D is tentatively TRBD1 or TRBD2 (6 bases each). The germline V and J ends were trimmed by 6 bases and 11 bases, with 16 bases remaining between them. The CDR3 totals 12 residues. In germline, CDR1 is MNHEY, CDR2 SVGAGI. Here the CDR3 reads CASSRGRGEQYF. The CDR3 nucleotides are TGTGCCAGCAGCCGGGGGCGTGGGGAGCAGTACTTC.

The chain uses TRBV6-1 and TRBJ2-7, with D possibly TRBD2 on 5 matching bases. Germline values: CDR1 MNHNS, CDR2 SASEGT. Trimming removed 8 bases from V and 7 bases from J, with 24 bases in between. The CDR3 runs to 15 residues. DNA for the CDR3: TGTGCCAGCGGGATACCTCTAAGAGGGAACCTAGAGCAGTACTTC. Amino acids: CASGIPLRGNLEQYF.

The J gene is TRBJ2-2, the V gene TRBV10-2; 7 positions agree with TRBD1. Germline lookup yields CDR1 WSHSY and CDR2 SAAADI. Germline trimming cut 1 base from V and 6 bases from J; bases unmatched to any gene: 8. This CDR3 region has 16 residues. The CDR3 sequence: CASSELLRGRAGELFF. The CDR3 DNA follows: TGCGCCAGCAGTGAGTTGTTGAGGGGGCGGGCCGGGGAGCTGTTTTTT.

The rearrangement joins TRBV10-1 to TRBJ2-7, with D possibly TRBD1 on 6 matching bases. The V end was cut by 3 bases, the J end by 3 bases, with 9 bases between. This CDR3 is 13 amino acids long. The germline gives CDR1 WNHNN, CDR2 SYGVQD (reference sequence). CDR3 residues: CASSEIGGYEQYF. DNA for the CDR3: TGCGCCAGCAGTGAAATAGGGGGCTACGAGCAGTACTTC.

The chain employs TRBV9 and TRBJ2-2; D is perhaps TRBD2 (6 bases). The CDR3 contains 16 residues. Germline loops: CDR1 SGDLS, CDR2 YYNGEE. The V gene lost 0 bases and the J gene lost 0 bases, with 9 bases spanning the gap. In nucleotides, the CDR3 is TGTGCCAGCAGCGTAGTGGTAGCGGCGAACACCGGGGAGCTGTTTTTT. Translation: CASSVVVAANTGELFF.

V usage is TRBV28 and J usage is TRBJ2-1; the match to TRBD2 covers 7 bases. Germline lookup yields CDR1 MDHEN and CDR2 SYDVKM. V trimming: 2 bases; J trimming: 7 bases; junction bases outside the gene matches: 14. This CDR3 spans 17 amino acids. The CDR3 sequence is CASSLMIPGLRRNEQFF. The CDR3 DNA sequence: TGTGCCAGCAGTTTAATGATCCCGGGACTACGAAGGAATGAGCAGTTCTTC.

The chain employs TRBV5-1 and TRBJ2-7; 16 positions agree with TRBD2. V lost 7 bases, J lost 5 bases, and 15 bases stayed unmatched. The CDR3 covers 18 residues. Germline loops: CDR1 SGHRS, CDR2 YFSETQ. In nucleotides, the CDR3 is TGCGCCAGCCCTCATAATCCGGGACTAGCGGGAGGGTCCCACGAGCAGTACTTC. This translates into CASPHNPGLAGGSHEQYF.

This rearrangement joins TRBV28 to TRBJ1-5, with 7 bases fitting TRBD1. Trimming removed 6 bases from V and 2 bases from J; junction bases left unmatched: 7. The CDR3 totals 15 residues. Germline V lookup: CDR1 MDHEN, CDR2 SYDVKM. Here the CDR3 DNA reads TGTGCCAGCAGACCAAGGGGGCGAGGCAATCAGCCCCAGCATTTT. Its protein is CASRPRGRGNQPQHF.

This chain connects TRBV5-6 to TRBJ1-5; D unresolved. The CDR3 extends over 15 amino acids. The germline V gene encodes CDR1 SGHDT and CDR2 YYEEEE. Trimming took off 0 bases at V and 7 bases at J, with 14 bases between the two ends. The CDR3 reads CASSLGVGQQQPQHF. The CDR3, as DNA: TGTGCCAGCAGCTTGGGGGTAGGGCAGCAACAGCCCCAGCATTTT.

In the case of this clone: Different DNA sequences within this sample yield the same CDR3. As DNA, the CDR3 is TGTGCCAGCAGCTTAGGGACAGGGCCTTACGAGCAGTACTTC. This codes for CASSLGTGPYEQYF. The chain carries TRBV7-6 and TRBJ2-7; 8 bases are a match to TRBD1. Germline V lookup: CDR1 SGHVS, CDR2 FNYEAQ. V lost 1 base to trimming and J lost 4 bases; unmatched junction nucleotides: 3. The CDR3 length is 14 residues.

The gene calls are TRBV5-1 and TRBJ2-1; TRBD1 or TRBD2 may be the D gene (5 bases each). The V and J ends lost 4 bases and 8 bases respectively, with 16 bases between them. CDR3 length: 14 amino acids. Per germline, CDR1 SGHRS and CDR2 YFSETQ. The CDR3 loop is CASSPSTGTDEQFF. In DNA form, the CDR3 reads TGCGCCAGCAGCCCATCTACGGGGACGGATGAGCAGTTCTTC.

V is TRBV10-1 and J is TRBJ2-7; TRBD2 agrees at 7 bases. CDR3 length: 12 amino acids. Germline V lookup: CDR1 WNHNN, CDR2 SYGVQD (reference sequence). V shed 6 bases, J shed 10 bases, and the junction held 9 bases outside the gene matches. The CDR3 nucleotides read TGCGCCAGCAGCACCGGGACTATCGGCCAGTACTTC. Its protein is CASSTGTIGQYF.